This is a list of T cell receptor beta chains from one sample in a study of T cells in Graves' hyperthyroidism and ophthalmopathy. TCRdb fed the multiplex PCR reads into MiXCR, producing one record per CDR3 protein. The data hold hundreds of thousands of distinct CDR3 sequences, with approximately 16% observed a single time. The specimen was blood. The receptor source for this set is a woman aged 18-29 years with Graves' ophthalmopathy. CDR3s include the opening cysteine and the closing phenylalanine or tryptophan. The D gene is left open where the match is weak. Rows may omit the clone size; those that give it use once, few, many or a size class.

cdr3_nt: TGTGCCAGCAGTTTGGGCAGCCGGAACACTGAAGCTTTCTTT
cdr3_aa: CASSLGSRNTEAFF
clone_size: many
d_call: .
j_call: TRBJ1-1
v_call: TRBV28

cdr3_nt: TGTGCCACCAGTGATTTCGGACAGGGAGTAGGGAGTGAGCAGTTCTTC
cdr3_aa: CATSDFGQGVGSEQFF
clone_size: many
d_call: TRBD1
j_call: TRBJ2-1
v_call: TRBV24-1

cdr3_nt: TGCGCCAGCAGCTTGGAGGGGCACTCCTACGAGCAGTACTTC
cdr3_aa: CASSLEGHSYEQYF
clone_size: many
d_call: .
j_call: TRBJ2-7
v_call: TRBV5-1

cdr3_nt: TGTGCCAGCAGCCACGGGACTAGCGGGAGGGCCGTTCTGACGGAGACCCAGTACTTC
cdr3_aa: CASSHGTSGRAVLTETQYF
clone_size: many
d_call: TRBD2
j_call: TRBJ2-5
v_call: TRBV6-2/TRBV6-3

cdr3_nt: TGCAGCGTTGCTGGCGGGAGCGCCTACAATGAGCAGTTCTTC
cdr3_aa: CSVAGGSAYNEQFF
clone_size: many
d_call: TRBD2
j_call: TRBJ2-1
v_call: TRBV29-1

cdr3_nt: TGCAGTGCACAGATTAGCGGGGACTCCTACAATGAGCAGTTCTTC
cdr3_aa: CSAQISGDSYNEQFF
clone_size: .
d_call: TRBD2
j_call: TRBJ2-1
v_call: TRBV20-1

cdr3_nt: TGTGCCAGCAGCGAAGACAGGGCCCCAGATACGCAGTATTTT
cdr3_aa: CASSEDRAPDTQYF
clone_size: few
d_call: TRBD1
j_call: TRBJ2-3
v_call: TRBV9

cdr3_nt: TGTGCCAGCAGTACCTCGGGGTTGAACACTGAAGCTTTCTTT
cdr3_aa: CASSTSGLNTEAFF
clone_size: many
d_call: .
j_call: TRBJ1-1
v_call: TRBV12-3/TRBV12-4

cdr3_nt: TGTGCCAGCAGTGAAGGATGGGCTAGCGGCTCCGGGGAGCTGTTTTTT
cdr3_aa: CASSEGWASGSGELFF
clone_size: many
d_call: TRBD2
j_call: TRBJ2-2
v_call: TRBV2

cdr3_nt: TGCGCCAGCAGCCAGGTCTTAGCGGGAGGATTTTACGAGCAGTACTTC
cdr3_aa: CASSQVLAGGFYEQYF
clone_size: .
d_call: TRBD2
j_call: TRBJ2-7
v_call: TRBV4-3

cdr3_nt: TGTGCCAGCAGCCAAAAGGCTCTTTACAATGAGCAGTTCTTC
cdr3_aa: CASSQKALYNEQFF
clone_size: many
d_call: .
j_call: TRBJ2-1
v_call: TRBV3-1

cdr3_nt: TGTGCCTGGAGTTCCTTTTGGGCAGGGGGCATATCGGGAGGGCCTCTGACCGGGGAGCTGTTTTTT
cdr3_aa: CAWSSFWAGGISGGPLTGELFF
clone_size: few
d_call: .
j_call: TRBJ2-2
v_call: TRBV30

cdr3_nt: TGTGCCAGCAGCTTGGTGATGGCCAGCAACACCGGGGAGCTGTTTTTT
cdr3_aa: CASSLVMASNTGELFF
clone_size: many
d_call: .
j_call: TRBJ2-2
v_call: TRBV5-5

cdr3_nt: TGTGCCAGCAGTTTATTGGCCAGCGGGAGAATTGGCGGGGAGCTGTTTTTT
cdr3_aa: CASSLLASGRIGGELFF
clone_size: many
d_call: TRBD2
j_call: TRBJ2-2
v_call: TRBV28

cdr3_nt: TGCAGTGCCCCTACCCCGGCGGGACGACTAACTAGCAATCAGCCCCAGCATTTT
cdr3_aa: CSAPTPAGRLTSNQPQHF
clone_size: few
d_call: .
j_call: TRBJ1-5
v_call: TRBV20-1